This T cell receptor beta chain was recorded in a study of beta chain features in type 1 diabetes. General study results and limits: In all four CD4+ subsets, TCRB CDR3 length was significantly, moderately reduced in type 1 diabetes.

Sequencing targeted expressed TCRB transcripts, as all isolated RNA had been reverse transcribed. Profiling relied on immunoSEQ multiplex PCR, and the TCRdb table lists in-frame clones only, not all of them. Of tens of thousands of clones in the sample, 40% to 60% are singletons; the top ten hold 2% to 3%. This CDR3 is 16 amino acids long. Per the germline V gene, CDR1 is LNHNV and CDR2 is YYDKDF (reference sequence). Trimming cost V 3 bases and J 2 bases, with 15 bases left between them. Concerning this clone: Its antigen remains unidentified.

The chain couples TRBV15 to TRBJ2-3; TRBD2 might be the D (5 bases). Source material: Tregs from blood. The clonotype was recovered from a woman in her forties with type 1 diabetes. The CDR3 reads CATSSSLDWITDTQYF. The CDR3 coding sequence is TGTGCCACCAGCAGTTCCTTGGACTGGATCACAGATACGCAGTATTTT. Supplemented by reference TRBV15 and TRBJ2-3, the full variable domain reads DAMVIQNPRYQVTQFGKPVTLSCSQTLNHNVMYWYQQKSSQAPKLLFHYYDKDFNNEADTPDNFQSRRPNTSFCFLDIRSPGLGDTAMYLCATSSSLDWITDTQYFGPGTRLTVL.